There are many counts of the clone carrying this T cell receptor beta chain. The data stem from a study of T cells after yellow fever vaccination. Template switching with 5'RACE generated the TCR cDNA and added a universal primer site and UMIs. TCRdb called the 5' RACE reads again in MiXCR, with one record for every CDR3 protein. The sample holds a few hundred thousand distinct CDR3 sequences, around 6.8% seen once. Trimming cost V 5 bases and J 7 bases, with 15 bases left between them. The CDR3 runs 15 residues. Germline V gives CDR1 SGHTA, CDR2 FQGNSA. The sequence derives from a young man who received the YFV17D yellow fever vaccine. The rearrangement links TRBV7-2 to TRBJ1-6; tentative D call: TRBD1 (5 bases). The sequenced sample was PBMCs, obtained roughly 47 days after the first yellow fever vaccination. DNA of the CDR3: TGTGCCAGCAGCAGCGTTGGGTGGGACAATTCACCCCTCCACTTT. It translates to CASSSVGWDNSPLHF. The whole variable domain, remainder taken from reference TRBV7-2 and TRBJ1-6, is GAGVSQSPSNKVTEKGKDVELRCDPISGHTALYWYRQSLGQGLEFLIYFQGNSAPDKSGLPSDRFSAERTGGSVSTLTIQRTQQEDSAVYLCASSSVGWDNSPLHFGNGTRLTVT.